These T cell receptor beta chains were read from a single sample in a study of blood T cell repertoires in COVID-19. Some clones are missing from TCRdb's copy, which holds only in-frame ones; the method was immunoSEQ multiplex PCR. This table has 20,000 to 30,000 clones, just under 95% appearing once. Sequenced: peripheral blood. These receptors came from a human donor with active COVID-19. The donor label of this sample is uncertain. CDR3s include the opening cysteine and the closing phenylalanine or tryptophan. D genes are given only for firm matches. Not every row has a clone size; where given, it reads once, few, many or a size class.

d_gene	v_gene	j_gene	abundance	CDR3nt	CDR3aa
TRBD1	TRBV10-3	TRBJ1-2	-	TGTGCCATCAGGGCGACAGGGTATGATGGCTACACCTTC	CAIRATGYDGYTF
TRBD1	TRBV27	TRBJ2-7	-	TGTGCCAGCGGGGGACAGGGTAGGCCCTACGAGCAGTACTTC	CASGGQGRPYEQYF
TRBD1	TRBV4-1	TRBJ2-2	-	TGCGCCAGCAGCCAGGTCGGGACAGGGATCGGGGAGCTGTTTTTT	CASSQVGTGIGELFF
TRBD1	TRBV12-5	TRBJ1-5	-	TGTGCTAACCCCCAGGGGGCCCGTCAGCCCCAGCATTTT	CANPQGARQPQHF
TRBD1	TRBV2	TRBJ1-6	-	TGTGCCAGCAGATTGAGGACAGGCGGGGATTCACCCCTCCACTTT	CASRLRTGGDSPLHF
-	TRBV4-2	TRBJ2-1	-	TGTGCCAGCAGCCAAGATCCAGGGAATGAGCAGTTCTTC	CASSQDPGNEQFF
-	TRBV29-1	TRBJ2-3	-	TGCAGCGCCAGAGGGGACCCTCGGGGGACAGATACGCAGTATTTT	CSARGDPRGTDTQYF
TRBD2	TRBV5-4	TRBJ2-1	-	TGTGCCAGCAGCTTGGGGACTAGCGGCTACAATGAGCAGTTCTTC	CASSLGTSGYNEQFF
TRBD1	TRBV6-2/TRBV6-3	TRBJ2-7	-	TGTGCCAGCAGTTACTCAGCCCGGACAGGGTACGAGCAGTACTTC	CASSYSARTGYEQYF
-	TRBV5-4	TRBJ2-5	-	TGTGCCAGCAGCTTGTATAGGGGAGGAGGAGAGACCCAGTACTTC	CASSLYRGGGETQYF
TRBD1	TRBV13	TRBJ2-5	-	TGTGCCAGCAGCTCCAACCGTGGACAGGCCAGGGAGACCCAGTACTTC	CASSSNRGQARETQYF
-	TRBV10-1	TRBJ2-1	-	TGCGCCAGCAGTGAGACTAAAGTACTGGCCTACAATGAGCAGTTCTTC	CASSETKVLAYNEQFF
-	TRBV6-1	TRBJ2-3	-	TGTGCCAGCAGTGAAAGCGGTTTTAGCACAGATACGCAGTATTTT	CASSESGFSTDTQYF
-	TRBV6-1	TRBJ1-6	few	TGTGCCAGCAGTGCCACGGGGGACCAGGAGAATTCACCCCTCCACTTT	CASSATGDQENSPLHF
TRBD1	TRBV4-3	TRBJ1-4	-	TGCGCCAGCAGCCAAGGGTTACAGGGGGTTGAAAAACTGTTTTTT	CASSQGLQGVEKLFF
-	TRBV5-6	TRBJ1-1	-	TGTGCCAGCAGGGGTTTGGGAGGGACGCCCTCTGAAGCTTTCTTT	CASRGLGGTPSEAFF
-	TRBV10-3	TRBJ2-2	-	TGTGCCATCAGTGAGCGGGAAGACCCAGCATGGCTGTTTTTT	CAISEREDPAWLFF
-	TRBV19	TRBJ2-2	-	TGTGCCAGTAGTATTTTAGGGGCGGCGAACACCGGGGAGCTGTTTTTT	CASSILGAANTGELFF
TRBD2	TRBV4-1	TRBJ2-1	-	TGCGCCAGCAGCCAAGAGGGCAGCGGGGGGGGCCGGCGTGAGCAGTTCTTC	CASSQEGSGGGRREQFF
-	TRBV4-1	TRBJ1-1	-	TGCGCCAGCAGCCAAGATAAGGACAGGAACACTGAAGCTTTCTTT	CASSQDKDRNTEAFF
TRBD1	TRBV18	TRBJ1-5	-	TGTGCCAGCTCACGGACAGGTGATCAGCCCCAGCATTTT	CASSRTGDQPQHF
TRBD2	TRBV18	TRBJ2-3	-	TGTGCCAGCTCGTCCCTAGCGGGAGGGACAGATACGCAGTATTTT	CASSSLAGGTDTQYF
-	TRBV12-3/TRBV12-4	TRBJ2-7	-	TGTGCCAGCAGTTTGGGCCACGAGCAGTACTTC	CASSLGHEQYF
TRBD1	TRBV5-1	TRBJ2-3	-	TGCGCCAGCAGCTTCCGAATTGACAGGGGGCAGGGTACGCAGTATTTT	CASSFRIDRGQGTQYF
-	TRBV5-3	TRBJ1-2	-	TGTGCCAGAAGCTTGGGGACGACAGCGTATTATGGCTACACCTTC	CARSLGTTAYYGYTF